The 28 T cell receptor beta chains presented below share a single source sample, sequenced in a study of T cell repertoires in cytomegalovirus infection. These receptors' antigens are unknown. A single record per CDR3 protein comes from TCRdb applying MiXCR to the reads. The table includes some 590,000 distinct CDR3 sequences, almost 40% detected once. Sequencing used cultured PBMCs, obtained from culture after CMV antigen stimulation. These receptors were taken from a human donor in good health (CMV status not recorded). Some clones in this sample may be carry-over from other donors' samples.

The rearrangement links TRBV4-2 to TRBJ1-1, with D unclear. This CDR3 has 12 residues. Trimming shortened V by 0 bases and J by 6 bases, and 5 bases separated the two germline ends. Germline lookup yields CDR1 LGHNA and CDR2 YNFKEQ. The CDR3 bases are TGTGCCAGCAGCCAAGATGTATCTGAAGCTTTCTTT. Protein: CASSQDVSEAFF.

This clonotype showed up many times. The chain uses TRBV7-9 and TRBJ2-7; D is possibly TRBD1 or TRBD2 (5 bases each). Germline loops: CDR1 SEHNR, CDR2 FQNEAQ (reference sequence). The length of the CDR3 is 12 residues. Trimming pared 2 bases from V and 4 bases from J, leaving 6 bases between. Written as DNA, the CDR3 is TGTGCCAGCAGCTTATGGGGGTACGAGCAGTACTTC. Its protein is CASSLWGYEQYF.

The genes are TRBV7-2 and TRBJ2-5; the match to TRBD2 covers 7 bases. This CDR3 spans 14 amino acids. J was trimmed by 3 bases and V by 2 bases; bases with no gene match: 3. CDR1 SGHTA and CDR2 FQGNSA come from the germline V gene. CDR3 sequence reads: CASSLLTSKETQYF. The CDR3 bases are TGTGCCAGCAGCTTATTGACTAGCAAAGAGACCCAGTACTTC.

This clonotype was recorded a few times. The chain couples TRBV6-6 to TRBJ2-3; no clear D gene. V was pared by 5 bases and J by 2 bases, with 14 bases between. This CDR3 spans 15 amino acids. Germline V gives CDR1 MNHNY, CDR2 SVGAGI (reference sequence). The CDR3 nucleotides are TGTGCCAGCAGTGCCTATGGGATCTCCACAGATACGCAGTATTTT. Its translation: CASSAYGISTDTQYF.

The chain carries TRBV19 and TRBJ1-5; D remains ambiguous. This CDR3 comprises 15 residues. Germline assignment: CDR1 LNHDA and CDR2 SQIVND (reference sequence). The V gene lost 3 bases and the J gene lost 2 bases, with 11 bases spanning the gap. The CDR3 loop is CASSMSTTRNQPQHF. The CDR3 DNA follows: TGTGCCAGTAGTATGTCGACCACCCGCAATCAGCCCCAGCATTTT.

The table lists this clonotype with a few counts. The CDR3 spells CAIMDRASDTQYF. Here the CDR3 DNA reads TGTGCCATCATGGACAGGGCATCAGATACGCAGTATTTT. J is TRBJ2-3 and V is TRBV10-3, with 8 bases fitting TRBD1. Trimming took 7 bases from V and 4 from J; bases not matched to a gene: 4. Germline V gene sequence: CDR1 ENHRY, CDR2 SYGVKD. This CDR3 has 13 amino acids.

A few counts support this clonotype. The V call is TRBV7-9, the J call TRBJ1-1, with TRBD1 matching 9 bases. Germline-derived CDR1 and CDR2 are SEHNR and FQNEAQ (reference sequence). The CDR3 extends over 16 amino acids. With V trimmed by 3 bases and J by 0 bases, 5 bases remained unmatched. For the CDR3, the DNA is TGTGCCAGCAGCTTTCCGGGACAGGGAGTGAACACTGAAGCTTTCTTT. It translates to CASSFPGQGVNTEAFF.

This rearrangement joins TRBV18 to TRBJ1-1; 10 bases are shared with TRBD1. The germline V gene encodes CDR1 KGHSH and CDR2 LQKENI. This CDR3 spans 15 amino acids. The V segment lost 9 bases and the J segment 5 bases; nucleotides outside the gene matches: 12. In DNA form, the CDR3 reads TGTGCCAGTAGGGACAGGGGCAGAAAGGAAACTGAAGCTTTCTTT. This sequence encodes CASRDRGRKETEAFF.

This clonotype was counted ten times or more. The chain recombines TRBV7-6 with TRBJ1-6; 7 bases are shared with TRBD1. This CDR3 is built from 19 residues. The V gene's germline CDR1 is SGHVS and CDR2 FNYEAQ. Trimming cost V 1 base and J 8 bases; bases outside gene matches: 17. CDR3 nucleotide sequence: TGTGCCAGCAGCTTAGAAAGCAGAGTAAAAGACAGGGCCTATTCACCCCTCCACTTT. Translating it yields CASSLESRVKDRAYSPLHF.

This clonotype was seen only once. In DNA form, the CDR3 reads TGTGCCAGCAGCTTAGAGTCCACAGGGCAGTACTTC. Its protein product is CASSLESTGQYF. The chain has TRBV7-2 and TRBJ2-7; TRBD1 might be the D (5 bases). From germline, CDR1 is SGHTA and CDR2 FQGNSA. V lost 1 base, J lost 9 bases, and 10 bases lay in between. The CDR3 covers 12 residues.

This clonotype came up once. The rearrangement links TRBV6-1 to TRBJ2-1, with TRBD2 identical over 10 bases. The germline CDR1 and CDR2 sequences are MNHNS and SASEGT. This CDR3 is 14 amino acids long. The junction had 12 bases not matched to a gene; V was cut back by 10 bases and J by 9 bases. The CDR3 DNA reads as TGTGCCACCTTACTAGCGGGGAAACACACTGAGCAGTTCTTC. Protein: CATLLAGKHTEQFF.

This clonotype has more than one count but fewer than ten. The genes are TRBV7-9 and TRBJ2-1; either TRBD1 or TRBD2 may fit D (7 bases each). Trimming removed 0 bases from V and 5 bases from J, with 11 bases in between. The CDR3 spans 15 residues. Germline CDR1 reads SEHNR; CDR2 reads FQNEAQ (reference sequence). In DNA, the CDR3 is TGTGCCAGCAGCTTAGCGACAGGGAGGGACAATGAGCAGTTCTTC. It specifies CASSLATGRDNEQFF. Full variable domain (missing parts from reference TRBV7-9 and TRBJ2-1): DTGVSQNPRHKITKRGQNVTFRCDPISEHNRLYWYRQTLGQGPEFLTYFQNEAQLEKSRLLSDRFSAERPKGSFSTLEIQRTEQGDSAMYLCASSLATGRDNEQFFGPGTRLTVL.

This clonotype occurred a few times. This chain connects TRBV7-8 to TRBJ2-7, with D hard to call. The CDR3 extends over 15 amino acids. CDR1 is SGHVS, CDR2 FQNEAQ, per germline. Between the trimmed V and J ends, which lost 1 base and 4 bases, there was a span of 14 bases. CDR3 DNA sequence: TGTGCCAGCAGCTTAGGTGCCCTGTTGGGTTACGAGCAGTACTTC. Amino acids: CASSLGALLGYEQYF. The full variable domain, completed using reference TRBV7-8 and TRBJ2-7, is GAGVSQSPRYKVAKRGQDVALRCDPISGHVSLFWYQQALGQGPEFLTYFQNEAQLDKSGLPSDRFFAERPEGSVSTLKIQRTQQEDSAVYLCASSLGALLGYEQYFGPGTRLTVT.

The chain employs TRBV20-1 and TRBJ2-1; D is ambiguous. The CDR3 loop spans 13 amino acids. Per the germline V gene, CDR1 is DFQATT and CDR2 is SNEGSKA (reference sequence). The V end was cut by 3 bases, the J end by 3 bases, with 9 bases between. The CDR3 bases are TGCAGTGCTAGCGGGCTGTTCTACAATGAGCAGTTCTTC. It codes for CSASGLFYNEQFF.

This clonotype was observed a few times. The chain combines TRBV6-2 or TRBV6-3 with TRBJ2-1; possible D gene TRBD1, 5 bases. Trimming stripped 8 bases from V and 0 bases from J, with 14 bases between. This CDR3 spans 15 amino acids. In germline, CDR1 is MNHEY, CDR2 SVGEGT. The CDR3 loop reads CASQSQGSSYNEQFF. Written as DNA, the CDR3 is TGTGCCAGCCAGTCCCAGGGTAGCTCCTACAATGAGCAGTTCTTC.

Ten or more counts support this clonotype. This chain connects TRBV7-2 to TRBJ2-7, with 14 bases fitting TRBD2. CDR1 SGHTA and CDR2 FQGNSA come from the germline V gene. Germline trimming cut 5 bases from V and 2 bases from J; bases unmatched to any gene: 2. The CDR3 is 15 amino acids. CDR3 in amino acids: CASSQGLAGAYEQYF. CDR3 DNA: TGTGCCAGCAGCCAGGGACTAGCGGGAGCCTACGAGCAGTACTTC.

The rearrangement links TRBV6-1 to TRBJ1-4, with D tentatively TRBD1 (6 bases). From germline, CDR1 is MNHNS and CDR2 SASEGT. The CDR3 totals 16 residues. Trimming took off 6 bases at V and 4 bases at J, with 18 bases between the two ends. CDR3 in amino acids: CASRGPQGNLNEKLFF. Here the CDR3 DNA reads TGTGCCAGCAGGGGACCTCAGGGGAACCTTAATGAAAAACTGTTTTTT.

J is TRBJ1-2 and V is TRBV7-2; 8 bases fit TRBD1. Trimming at V came to 5 bases and at J to 4 bases, leaving 9 bases not matched to a gene. CDR3 length equals 15 residues. Germline V gene lookup returns CDR1 SGHTA and CDR2 FQGNSA. This CDR3 is CASSPGQGQSYGYTF. CDR3 DNA: TGTGCCAGCAGCCCCGGACAGGGCCAATCCTATGGCTACACCTTC.

This clonotype has only a few counts. The V gene is TRBV7-2, the J gene TRBJ2-1; D might be TRBD1 or TRBD2, each matching 7 bases. The CDR3 has 14 amino acids. Germline lookup yields CDR1 SGHTA and CDR2 FQGNSA. The V gene lost 6 bases and the J gene lost 4 bases, with 13 bases spanning the gap. The CDR3 region is CASSQAGQYNEQFF. The CDR3 nucleotides are TGTGCCAGCAGTCAAGCGGGACAGTACAATGAGCAGTTCTTC.

This chain joins TRBV5-1 and TRBJ1-4, with TRBD1 matching 9 bases. Germline V gene lookup returns CDR1 SGHRS and CDR2 YFSETQ. This CDR3 comprises 15 residues. V dropped 4 bases and J dropped 5; count of bases not matched to a gene: 6. This CDR3 reads CASSRRQGGNEKLFF. The CDR3 bases are TGCGCCAGCAGCCGAAGACAGGGGGGAAATGAAAAACTGTTTTTT.

Here the CDR3 reads CASSLAPTTRPQHF. The CDR3 DNA sequence: TGTGCCAGCAGCTTGGCTCCCACAACCAGGCCCCAGCATTTT. V and J are TRBV5-5 and TRBJ1-5, with D uncertain. Trimming left V 0 bases short and J 9 bases short, with 13 bases between. Germline V gene lookup returns CDR1 SGHKS and CDR2 YYEKEE (reference sequence). The CDR3 runs to 14 residues.

The chain uses TRBV5-8 and TRBJ1-6; D is undetermined. Trimming took 4 bases from V and 2 from J, leaving 10 bases between them. Germline CDR1 reads SGHTS; CDR2 reads YDEGEE. The CDR3 has 15 amino acids. The CDR3 loop is CASSPTNTYNSPLHF. The DNA for the CDR3 is TGTGCCAGCAGCCCGACAAATACCTATAATTCACCCCTCCACTTT. Full variable domain (missing parts from reference TRBV5-8 and TRBJ1-6): EAGVTQSPTHLIKTRGQQATLRCSPISGHTSVYWYQQALGLGLQFLLWYDEGEERNRGNFPPRFSGRQFPNYSSELNVNALELEDSALYLCASSPTNTYNSPLHFGNGTRLTVT.

The rearrangement joins TRBV27 to TRBJ1-1, with unresolved D. Germline loops: CDR1 MNHEY, CDR2 SMNVEV (reference sequence). There are 13 residues in the CDR3. The V gene lost 5 bases and the J gene lost 1 base, with 8 bases spanning the gap. The DNA for the CDR3 is TGTGCCAGCAGTAAATCACGGAACACTGAAGCTTTCTTT. It is translated as CASSKSRNTEAFF.

The genes are TRBV20-1 and TRBJ2-3; no clear D gene. This CDR3 spans 13 amino acids. Germline-derived CDR1 and CDR2 are DFQATT and SNEGSKA (reference sequence). With 0 bases removed from V and 3 bases from J, the gap between germline ends came to 7 bases. This chain's CDR3 is CSARDPITDTQYF. The CDR3 nucleotides are TGCAGTGCTAGAGACCCGATTACAGATACGCAGTATTTT.

The sample holds a few counts of this clonotype. The V gene is TRBV12-3 or TRBV12-4, the J gene TRBJ2-3; TRBD2 agrees at 10 bases. J gave up 2 bases and V 6 bases, and 5 bases lay outside the gene matches. This CDR3 has 15 residues. The CDR3 region is CASSPGTSDTDTQYF. The CDR3 DNA reads TGTGCCAGCAGCCCTGGGACTAGCGACACAGATACGCAGTATTTT.

This clonotype has just a few counts. The chain carries TRBV25-1 and TRBJ2-7, with a weak D call TRBD1 (5 bases). V was trimmed by 4 bases and J by 4 bases, leaving 11 bases between them. The CDR3 is 13 amino acids. CDR1 is MGHDK, CDR2 SYGVNS, per germline. The CDR3 coding sequence is TGTGCCAGCAGTGTTTTTCAGGGTTACGAGCAGTACTTC. Translation gives CASSVFQGYEQYF.

The chain joins TRBV4-2 to TRBJ1-2; maybe TRBD1 (5 bases). Germline V lookup: CDR1 LGHNA, CDR2 YNFKEQ. Trimming took off 3 bases at V and 3 bases at J, with 14 bases between the two ends. CDR3 length: 15 amino acids. The CDR3 DNA reads as TGTGCCAGCAGCCACGCCCGGAGGGGCTACTATGGCTACACCTTC. It specifies CASSHARRGYYGYTF.

In this sample, this clonotype turned up a few times. The rearrangement links TRBV11-2 to TRBJ2-2; D is possibly TRBD2 (6 bases). Germline-derived CDR1 and CDR2 are SGHAT and FQNNGV. CDR3 length equals 17 residues. With 5 bases removed from V and 3 bases from J, the gap between germline ends came to 19 bases. CDR3 sequence reads: CASSRHPGVADTGELFF. The DNA of the CDR3 is TGTGCCAGCAGCCGCCACCCGGGGGTGGCGGACACCGGGGAGCTGTTTTTT. The full variable domain, in which reference TRBV11-2 and TRBJ2-2 provide the parts outside the CDR3, is EAGVAQSPRYKIIEKRQSVAFWCNPISGHATLYWYQQILGQGPKLLIQFQNNGVVDDSQLPKDRFSAERLKGVDSTLKIQPAKLEDSAVYLCASSRHPGVADTGELFFGEGSRLTVL.